This T cell receptor beta chain was observed in a study of control samples from healthy donors and cancer patients. This CDR3 is 16 amino acids long. CDR1 is KGHSH and CDR2 is LQKENI in the germline V gene. Trimming took off 3 bases at V and 4 bases at J, with 16 bases between the two ends. TCRdb's table, derived via immunoSEQ multiplex PCR, lists solely in-frame clones and lacks some. The sample records about 230,000 clones, about four fifths being singletons. Sequencing was done on a sample of PBMCs. The source is a woman aged 55-69 years with lung cancer. The gene calls are TRBV18 and TRBJ2-1, with D hard to call. The CDR3 DNA reads as TGTGCCAGCTCACCTCTTGGGCAGCCAACTTACAATGAGCAGTTCTTC. Protein sequence: CASSPLGQPTYNEQFF.